The source of this T cell receptor beta chain is a study of blood T cell repertoires in COVID-19. As for the study in general: Italy, Spain and the United States were the sources of the convalescent and acute COVID-19 samples.

Only in-frame clones appear in the TCRdb table, and some are missing; sequencing was by immunoSEQ multiplex PCR. The table shows about 190,000 clones, with approximately 79% occurring only once. This CDR3 spans 13 amino acids. V lost 0 bases, J lost 5 bases, and 8 bases lay in between. Germline V lookup: CDR1 SGHRS, CDR2 YFSETQ. The origin of this receptor is a woman aged 60-75 years with acute COVID-19. The chain is built from TRBV5-1 and TRBJ2-5; a possible D gene is TRBD2 (6 bases). Sample: PBMCs or T cells enriched from blood (not recorded which). CDR3 nucleotides: TGCGCCAGCAGCTTGGGAGGGACTGAGACCCAGTACTTC. It codes for CASSLGGTETQYF.